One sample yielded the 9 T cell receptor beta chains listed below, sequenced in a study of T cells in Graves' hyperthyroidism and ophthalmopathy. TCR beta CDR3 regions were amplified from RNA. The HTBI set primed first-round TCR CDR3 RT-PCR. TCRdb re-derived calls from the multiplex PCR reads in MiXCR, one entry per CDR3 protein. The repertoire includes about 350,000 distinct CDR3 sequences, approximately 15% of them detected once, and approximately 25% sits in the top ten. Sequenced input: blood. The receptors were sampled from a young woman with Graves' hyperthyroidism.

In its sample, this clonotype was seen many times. CDR3 region: CASSLVRARLEQYF. The CDR3 region has the DNA TGTGCCAGCAGCTTAGTCCGTGCCCGGTTAGAGCAGTACTTC. V usage is TRBV7-8 and J usage is TRBJ2-7; D unresolved. This CDR3 region has 14 residues. CDR1 and CDR2 (germline): SGHVS, FQNEAQ. The ends were cut back, 1 base at V and 7 bases at J, with 14 bases in the middle.

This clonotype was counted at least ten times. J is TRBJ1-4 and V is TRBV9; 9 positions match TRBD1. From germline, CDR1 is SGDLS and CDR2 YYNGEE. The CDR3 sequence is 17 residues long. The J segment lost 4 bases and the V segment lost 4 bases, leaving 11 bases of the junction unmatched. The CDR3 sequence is CASSLRTGEVGNEKLFF. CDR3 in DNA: TGTGCCAGCAGCCTCCGGACAGGGGAAGTTGGTAATGAAAAACTGTTTTTT.

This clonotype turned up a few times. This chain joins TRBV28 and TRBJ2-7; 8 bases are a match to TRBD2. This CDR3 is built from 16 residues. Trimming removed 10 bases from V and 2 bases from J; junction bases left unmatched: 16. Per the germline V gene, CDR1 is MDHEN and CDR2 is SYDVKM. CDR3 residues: CATPRQSGSLPYEQYF. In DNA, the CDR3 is TGTGCCACCCCGCGTCAGAGCGGGAGTCTTCCCTACGAGCAGTACTTC.

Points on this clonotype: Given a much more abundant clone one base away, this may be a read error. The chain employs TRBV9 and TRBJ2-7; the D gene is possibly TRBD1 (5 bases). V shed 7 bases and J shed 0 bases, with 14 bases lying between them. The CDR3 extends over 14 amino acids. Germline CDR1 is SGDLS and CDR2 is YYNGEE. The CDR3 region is CASGPTGYSYEQYF. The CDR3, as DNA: TGTGCCAGCGGCCCAACAGGTTACTCCTACGAGCAGTACTTC. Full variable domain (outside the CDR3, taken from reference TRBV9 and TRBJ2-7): DSGVTQTPKHLITATGQRVTLRCSPRSGDLSVYWYQQSLDQGLQFLIQYYNGEERAKGNILERFSAQQFPDLHSELNLSSLELGDSALYFCASGPTGYSYEQYFGPGTRLTVT.

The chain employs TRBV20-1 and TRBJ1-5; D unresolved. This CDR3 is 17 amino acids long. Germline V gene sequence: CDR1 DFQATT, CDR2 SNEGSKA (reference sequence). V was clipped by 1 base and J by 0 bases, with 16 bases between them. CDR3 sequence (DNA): TGCAGTGCTAGAGTCTTCGCGGCAGCCTATAGCAATCAGCCCCAGCATTTT. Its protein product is CSARVFAAAYSNQPQHF.

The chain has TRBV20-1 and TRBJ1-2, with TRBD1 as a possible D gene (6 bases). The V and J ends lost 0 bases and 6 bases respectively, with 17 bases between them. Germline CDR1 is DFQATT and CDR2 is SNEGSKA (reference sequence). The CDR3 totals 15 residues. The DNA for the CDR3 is TGCAGTGCTAGAGACTCCTCCTATCACAGGGATGGCTACACCTTC. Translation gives CSARDSSYHRDGYTF.

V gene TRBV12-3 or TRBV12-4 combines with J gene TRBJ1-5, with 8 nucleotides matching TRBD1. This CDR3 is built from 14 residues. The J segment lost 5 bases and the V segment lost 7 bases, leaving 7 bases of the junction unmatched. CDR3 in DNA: TGTGCCAGCATAGCGACAGGGGCCGATCAGCCCCAGCATTTT. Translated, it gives CASIATGADQPQHF.

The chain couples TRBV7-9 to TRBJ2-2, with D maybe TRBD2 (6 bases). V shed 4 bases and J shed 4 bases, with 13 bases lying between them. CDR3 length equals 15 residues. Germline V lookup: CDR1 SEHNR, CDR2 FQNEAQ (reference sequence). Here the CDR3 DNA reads TGTGCCAGCAGCTCGGGGAGGACGGCCACCGGGGAGCTGTTTTTT. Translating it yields CASSSGRTATGELFF.

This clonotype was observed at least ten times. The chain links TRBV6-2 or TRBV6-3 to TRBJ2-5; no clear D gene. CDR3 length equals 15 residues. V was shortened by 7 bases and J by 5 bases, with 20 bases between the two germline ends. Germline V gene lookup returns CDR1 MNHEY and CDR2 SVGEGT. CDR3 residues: CASKTGFGSGETQYF. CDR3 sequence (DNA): TGTGCCAGCAAAACCGGCTTTGGGTCCGGGGAGACCCAGTACTTC.